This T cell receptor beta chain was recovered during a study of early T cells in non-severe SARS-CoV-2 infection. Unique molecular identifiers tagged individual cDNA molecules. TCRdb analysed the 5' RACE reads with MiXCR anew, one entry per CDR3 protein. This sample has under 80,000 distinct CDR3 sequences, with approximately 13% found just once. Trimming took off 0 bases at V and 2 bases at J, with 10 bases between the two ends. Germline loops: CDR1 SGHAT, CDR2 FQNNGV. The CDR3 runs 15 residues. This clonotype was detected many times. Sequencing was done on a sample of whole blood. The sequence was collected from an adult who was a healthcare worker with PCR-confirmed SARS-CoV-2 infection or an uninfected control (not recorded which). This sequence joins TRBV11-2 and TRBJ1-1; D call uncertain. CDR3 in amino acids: CASSLDATENTEAFF. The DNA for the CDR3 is TGTGCCAGCAGCTTAGACGCCACGGAAAACACTGAAGCTTTCTTT.